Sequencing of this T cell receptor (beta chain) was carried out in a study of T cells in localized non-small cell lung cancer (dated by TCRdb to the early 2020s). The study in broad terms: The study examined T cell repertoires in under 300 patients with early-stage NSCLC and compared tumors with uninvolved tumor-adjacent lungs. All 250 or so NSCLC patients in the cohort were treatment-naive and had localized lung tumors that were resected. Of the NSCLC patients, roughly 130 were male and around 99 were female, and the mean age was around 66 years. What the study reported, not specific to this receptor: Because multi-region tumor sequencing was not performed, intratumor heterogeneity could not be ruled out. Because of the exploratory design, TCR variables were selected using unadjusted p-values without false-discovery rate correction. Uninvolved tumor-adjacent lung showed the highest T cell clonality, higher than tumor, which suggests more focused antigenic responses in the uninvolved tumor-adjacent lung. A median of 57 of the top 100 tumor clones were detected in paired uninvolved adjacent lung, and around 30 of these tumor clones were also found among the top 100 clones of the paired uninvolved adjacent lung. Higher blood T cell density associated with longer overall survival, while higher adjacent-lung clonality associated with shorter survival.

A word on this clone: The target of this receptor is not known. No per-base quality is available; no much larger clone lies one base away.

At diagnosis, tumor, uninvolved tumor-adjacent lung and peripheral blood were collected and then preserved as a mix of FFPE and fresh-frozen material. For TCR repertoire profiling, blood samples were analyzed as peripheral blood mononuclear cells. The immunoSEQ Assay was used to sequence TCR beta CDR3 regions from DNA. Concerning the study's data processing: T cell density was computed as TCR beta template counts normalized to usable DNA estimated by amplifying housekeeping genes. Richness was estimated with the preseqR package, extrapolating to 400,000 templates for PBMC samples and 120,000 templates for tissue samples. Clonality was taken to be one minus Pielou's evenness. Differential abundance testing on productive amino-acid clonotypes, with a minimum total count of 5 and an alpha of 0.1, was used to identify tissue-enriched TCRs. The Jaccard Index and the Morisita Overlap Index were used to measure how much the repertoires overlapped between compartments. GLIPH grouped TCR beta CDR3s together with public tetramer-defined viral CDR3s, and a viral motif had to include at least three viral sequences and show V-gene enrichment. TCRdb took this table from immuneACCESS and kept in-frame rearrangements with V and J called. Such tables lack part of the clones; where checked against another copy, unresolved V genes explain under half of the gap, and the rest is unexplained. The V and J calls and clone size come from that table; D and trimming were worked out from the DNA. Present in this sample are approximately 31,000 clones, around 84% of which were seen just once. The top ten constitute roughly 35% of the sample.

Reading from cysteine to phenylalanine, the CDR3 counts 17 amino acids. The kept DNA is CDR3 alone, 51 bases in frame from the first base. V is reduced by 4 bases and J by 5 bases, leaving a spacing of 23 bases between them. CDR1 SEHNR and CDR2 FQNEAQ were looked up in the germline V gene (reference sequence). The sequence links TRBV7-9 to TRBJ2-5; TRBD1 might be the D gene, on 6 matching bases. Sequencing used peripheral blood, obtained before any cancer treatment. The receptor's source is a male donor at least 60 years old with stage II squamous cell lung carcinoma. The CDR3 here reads CASSSLGSGHLGETQYF. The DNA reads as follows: TGTGCCAGCAGCTCTCTAGGATCGGGACATCTAGGGGAGACCCAGTACTTC.